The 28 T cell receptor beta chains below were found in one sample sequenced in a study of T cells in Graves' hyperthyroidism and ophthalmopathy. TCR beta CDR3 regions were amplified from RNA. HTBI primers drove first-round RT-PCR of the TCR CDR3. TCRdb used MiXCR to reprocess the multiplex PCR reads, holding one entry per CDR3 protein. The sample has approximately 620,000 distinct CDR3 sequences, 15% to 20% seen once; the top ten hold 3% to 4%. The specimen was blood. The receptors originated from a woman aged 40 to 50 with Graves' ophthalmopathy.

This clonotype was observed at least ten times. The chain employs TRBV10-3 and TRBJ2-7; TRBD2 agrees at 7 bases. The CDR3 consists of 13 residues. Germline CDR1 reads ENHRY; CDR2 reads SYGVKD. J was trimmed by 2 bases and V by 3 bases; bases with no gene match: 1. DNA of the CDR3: TGTGCCATCAGTGACGGACTAGCCTACGAGCAGTACTTC. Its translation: CAISDGLAYEQYF.

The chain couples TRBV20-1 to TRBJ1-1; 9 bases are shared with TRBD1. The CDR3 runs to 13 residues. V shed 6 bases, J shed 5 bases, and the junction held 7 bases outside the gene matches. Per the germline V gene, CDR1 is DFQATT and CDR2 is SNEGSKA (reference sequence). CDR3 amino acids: CSAHRGLRTEAFF. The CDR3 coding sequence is TGCAGTGCCCACAGGGGGCTAAGGACTGAAGCTTTCTTT.

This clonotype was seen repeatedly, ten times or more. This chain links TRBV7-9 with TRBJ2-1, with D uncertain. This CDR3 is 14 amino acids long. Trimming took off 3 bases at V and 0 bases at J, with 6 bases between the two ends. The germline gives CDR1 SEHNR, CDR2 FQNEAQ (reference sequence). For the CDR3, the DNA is TGTGCCAGCAGCTTGACAAGCTCCTACAATGAGCAGTTCTTC. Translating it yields CASSLTSSYNEQFF. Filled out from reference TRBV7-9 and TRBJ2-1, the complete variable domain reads DTGVSQNPRHKITKRGQNVTFRCDPISEHNRLYWYRQTLGQGPEFLTYFQNEAQLEKSRLLSDRFSAERPKGSFSTLEIQRTEQGDSAMYLCASSLTSSYNEQFFGPGTRLTVL.

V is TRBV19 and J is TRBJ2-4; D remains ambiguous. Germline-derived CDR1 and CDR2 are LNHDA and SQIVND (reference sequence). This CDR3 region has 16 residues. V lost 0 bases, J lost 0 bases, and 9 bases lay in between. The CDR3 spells CASSIDVFLAKNIQYF. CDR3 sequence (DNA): TGTGCCAGTAGTATAGATGTATTTTTAGCCAAAAACATTCAGTACTTC.

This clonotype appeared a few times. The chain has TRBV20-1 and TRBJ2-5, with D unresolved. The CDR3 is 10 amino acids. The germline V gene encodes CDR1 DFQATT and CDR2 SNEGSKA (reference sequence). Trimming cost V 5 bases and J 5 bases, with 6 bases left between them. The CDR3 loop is CSAVGETQYF. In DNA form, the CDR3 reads TGCAGTGCTGTAGGGGAGACCCAGTACTTC.

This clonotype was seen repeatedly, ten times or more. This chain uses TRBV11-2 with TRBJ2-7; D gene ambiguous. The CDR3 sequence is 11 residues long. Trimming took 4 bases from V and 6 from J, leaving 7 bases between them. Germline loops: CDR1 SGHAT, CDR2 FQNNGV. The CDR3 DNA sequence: TGTGCCAGCAGCTCCATTACCGAGCAGTACTTC. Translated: CASSSITEQYF.

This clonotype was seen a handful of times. CDR3 in amino acids: CASSFGLARYEQYF. CDR3 nucleotide sequence: TGTGCCAGCAGCTTCGGACTAGCCCGATACGAGCAGTACTTC. The J gene is TRBJ2-7, the V gene TRBV11-2; TRBD2 matches 8 bases. V shed 3 bases and J 4 bases; nucleotides not matched to a gene: 5. The CDR3 is 14 amino acids. CDR1 is SGHAT, CDR2 FQNNGV, per germline.

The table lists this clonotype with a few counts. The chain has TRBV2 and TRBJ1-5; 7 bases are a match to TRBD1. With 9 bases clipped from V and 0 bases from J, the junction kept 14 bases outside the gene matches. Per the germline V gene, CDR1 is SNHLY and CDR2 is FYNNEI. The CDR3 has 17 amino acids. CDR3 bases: TGTGCCAGTAAGGGACAGACGGCCTCCTATAGCAATCAGCCCCAGCATTTT. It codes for CASKGQTASYSNQPQHF.

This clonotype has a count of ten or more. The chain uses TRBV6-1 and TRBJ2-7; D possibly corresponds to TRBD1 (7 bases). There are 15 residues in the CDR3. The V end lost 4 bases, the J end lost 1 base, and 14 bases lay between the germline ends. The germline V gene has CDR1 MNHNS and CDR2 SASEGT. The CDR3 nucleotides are TGTGCCAGCAGTGTCTTGCGGGGACAGTCCTACGAGCAGTACTTC. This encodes CASSVLRGQSYEQYF.

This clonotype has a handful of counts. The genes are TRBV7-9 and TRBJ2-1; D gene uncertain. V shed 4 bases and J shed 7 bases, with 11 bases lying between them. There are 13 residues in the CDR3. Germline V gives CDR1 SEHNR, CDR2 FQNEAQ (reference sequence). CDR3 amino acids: CASSSNLGNEQFF. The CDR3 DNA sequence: TGTGCCAGCAGCTCCAACCTAGGGAATGAGCAGTTCTTC.

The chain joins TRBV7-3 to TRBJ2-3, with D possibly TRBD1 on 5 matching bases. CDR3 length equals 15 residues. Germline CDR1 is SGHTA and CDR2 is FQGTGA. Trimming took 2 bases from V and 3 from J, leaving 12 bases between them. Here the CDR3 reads CASSLQGVETDTQYF. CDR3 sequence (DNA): TGTGCCAGCAGCTTACAAGGGGTTGAGACAGATACGCAGTATTTT.

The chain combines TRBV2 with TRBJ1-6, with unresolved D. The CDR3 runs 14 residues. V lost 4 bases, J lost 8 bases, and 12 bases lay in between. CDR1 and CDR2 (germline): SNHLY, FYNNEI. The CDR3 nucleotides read TGTGCCAGCAGTGGGGTAGCTCGGGATTCACCCCTCCACTTT. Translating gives CASSGVARDSPLHF. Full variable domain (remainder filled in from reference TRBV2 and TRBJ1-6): EPEVTQTPSHQVTQMGQEVILRCVPISNHLYFYWYRQILGQKVEFLVSFYNNEISEKSEIFDDQFSVERPDGSNFTLKIRSTKLEDSAMYFCASSGVARDSPLHFGNGTRLTVT.

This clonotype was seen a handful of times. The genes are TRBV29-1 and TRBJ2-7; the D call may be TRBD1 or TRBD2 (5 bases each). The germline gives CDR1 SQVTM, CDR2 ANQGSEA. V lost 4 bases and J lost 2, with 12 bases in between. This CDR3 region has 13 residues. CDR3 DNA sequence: TGCAGCGTTGCCGGGACGGTCACCTACGAGCAGTACTTC. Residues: CSVAGTVTYEQYF.

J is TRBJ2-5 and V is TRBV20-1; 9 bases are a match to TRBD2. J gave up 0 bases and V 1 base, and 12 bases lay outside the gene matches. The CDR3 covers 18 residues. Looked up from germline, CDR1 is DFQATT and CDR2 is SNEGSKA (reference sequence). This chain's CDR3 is CSARGVAGDKMYQETQYF. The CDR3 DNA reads TGCAGTGCTAGAGGAGTAGCGGGGGACAAAATGTACCAAGAGACCCAGTACTTC.

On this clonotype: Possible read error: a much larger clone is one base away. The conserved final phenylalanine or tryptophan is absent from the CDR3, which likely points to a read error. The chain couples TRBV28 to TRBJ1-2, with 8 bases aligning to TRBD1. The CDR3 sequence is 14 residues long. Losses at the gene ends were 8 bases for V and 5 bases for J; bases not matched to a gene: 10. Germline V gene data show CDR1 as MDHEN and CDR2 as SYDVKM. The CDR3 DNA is TGTGCCAGCGGTCCCCCGGGACAGGTATATGGCTACACCCTC. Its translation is CASGPPGQVYGYTL.

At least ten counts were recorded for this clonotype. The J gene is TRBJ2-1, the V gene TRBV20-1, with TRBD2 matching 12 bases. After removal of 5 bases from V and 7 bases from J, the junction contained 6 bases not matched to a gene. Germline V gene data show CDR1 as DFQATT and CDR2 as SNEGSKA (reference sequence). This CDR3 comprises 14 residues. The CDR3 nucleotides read TGCAGTGCTCCCCTAGCGGGAGGGCTGAATGAGCAGTTCTTC. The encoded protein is CSAPLAGGLNEQFF.

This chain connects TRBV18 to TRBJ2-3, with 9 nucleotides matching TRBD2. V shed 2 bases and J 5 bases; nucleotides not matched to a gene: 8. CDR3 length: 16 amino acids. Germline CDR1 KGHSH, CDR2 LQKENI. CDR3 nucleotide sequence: TGTGCCAGCTCACCAGGCAGCGGGGGGACTATAGATACGCAGTATTTT. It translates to CASSPGSGGTIDTQYF.

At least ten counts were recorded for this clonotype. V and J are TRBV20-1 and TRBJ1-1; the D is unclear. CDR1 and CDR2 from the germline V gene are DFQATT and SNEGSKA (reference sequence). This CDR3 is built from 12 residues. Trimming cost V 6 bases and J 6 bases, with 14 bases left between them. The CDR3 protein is CSALELRPEAFF. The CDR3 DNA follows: TGCAGTGCCTTAGAGCTAAGGCCTGAAGCTTTCTTT.

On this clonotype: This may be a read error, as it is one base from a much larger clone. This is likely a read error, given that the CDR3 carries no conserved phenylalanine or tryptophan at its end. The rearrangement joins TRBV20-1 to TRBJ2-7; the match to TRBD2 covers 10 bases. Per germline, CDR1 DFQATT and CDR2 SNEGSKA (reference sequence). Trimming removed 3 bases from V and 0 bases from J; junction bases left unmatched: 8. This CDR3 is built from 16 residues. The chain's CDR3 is CSASSDSSGSSYEQYL. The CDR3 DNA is TGCAGTGCTAGTTCTGACTCTAGCGGGAGCTCCTACGAGCAGTACCTC.

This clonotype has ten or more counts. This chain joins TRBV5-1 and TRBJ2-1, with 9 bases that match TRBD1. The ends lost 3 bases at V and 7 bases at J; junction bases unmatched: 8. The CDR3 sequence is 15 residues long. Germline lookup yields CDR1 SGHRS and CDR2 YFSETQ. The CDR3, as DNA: TGCGCCAGCAGCTCGGGACAGGGTGGGGAGAATGAGCAGTTCTTC. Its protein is CASSSGQGGENEQFF.

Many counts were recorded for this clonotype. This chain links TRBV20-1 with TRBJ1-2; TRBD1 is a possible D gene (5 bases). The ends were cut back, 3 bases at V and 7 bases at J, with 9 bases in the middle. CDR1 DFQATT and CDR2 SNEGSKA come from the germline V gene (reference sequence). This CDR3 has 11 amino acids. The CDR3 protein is CSARQGGGYTF. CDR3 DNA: TGCAGTGCTAGGCAGGGAGGTGGCTACACCTTC.

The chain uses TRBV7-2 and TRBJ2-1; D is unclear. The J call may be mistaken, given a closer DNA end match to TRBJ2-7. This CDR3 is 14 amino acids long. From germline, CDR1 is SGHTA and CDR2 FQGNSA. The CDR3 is CASSSSESYNEQYF. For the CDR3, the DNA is TGTGCCAGCAGCTCCAGTGAATCCTACAATGAGCAGTACTTC.

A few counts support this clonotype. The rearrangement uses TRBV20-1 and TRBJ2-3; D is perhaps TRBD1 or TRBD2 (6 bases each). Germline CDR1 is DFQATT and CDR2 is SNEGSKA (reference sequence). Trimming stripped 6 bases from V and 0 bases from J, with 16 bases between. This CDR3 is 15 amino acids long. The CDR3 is CSAPRGAGSTDTQYF. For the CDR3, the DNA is TGCAGTGCCCCAAGGGGGGCGGGGAGCACAGATACGCAGTATTTT.

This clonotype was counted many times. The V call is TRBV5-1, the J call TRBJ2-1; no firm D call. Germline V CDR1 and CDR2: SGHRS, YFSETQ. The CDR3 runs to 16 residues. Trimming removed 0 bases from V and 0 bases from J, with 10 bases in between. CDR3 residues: CASSLGSDTSYNEQFF. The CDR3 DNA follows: TGCGCCAGCAGCTTGGGGAGCGACACCTCCTACAATGAGCAGTTCTTC. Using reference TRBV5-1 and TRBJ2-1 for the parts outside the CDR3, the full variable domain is KAGVTQTPRYLIKTRGQQVTLSCSPISGHRSVSWYQQTPGQGLQFLFEYFSETQRNKGNFPGRFSGRQFSNSRSEMNVSTLELGDSALYLCASSLGSDTSYNEQFFGPGTRLTVL.

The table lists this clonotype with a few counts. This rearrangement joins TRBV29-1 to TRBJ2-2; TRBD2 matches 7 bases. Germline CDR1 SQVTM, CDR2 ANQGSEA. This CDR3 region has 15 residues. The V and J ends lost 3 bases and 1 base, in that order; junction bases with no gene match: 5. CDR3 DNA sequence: TGCAGCGTTGACGGTGGCGGGGGGAACACCGGGGAGCTGTTTTTT. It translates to CSVDGGGGNTGELFF.

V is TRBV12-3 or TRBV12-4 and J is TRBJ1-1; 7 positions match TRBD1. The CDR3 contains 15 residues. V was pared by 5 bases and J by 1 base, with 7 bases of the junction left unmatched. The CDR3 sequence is CASSPQGGGNTEAFF. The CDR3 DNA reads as TGTGCCAGCAGTCCGCAGGGGGGGGGGAACACTGAAGCTTTCTTT.

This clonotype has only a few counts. The DNA of the CDR3 is TGCAGTGCTAGAGTAACTAGCGCGGGGCAGTACTTC. Residues: CSARVTSAGQYF. The chain has TRBV20-1 and TRBJ2-7; 7 bases match TRBD2. Germline values: CDR1 DFQATT, CDR2 SNEGSKA (reference sequence). The ends lost 1 base at V and 9 bases at J; junction bases unmatched: 6. This CDR3 contains 12 residues.

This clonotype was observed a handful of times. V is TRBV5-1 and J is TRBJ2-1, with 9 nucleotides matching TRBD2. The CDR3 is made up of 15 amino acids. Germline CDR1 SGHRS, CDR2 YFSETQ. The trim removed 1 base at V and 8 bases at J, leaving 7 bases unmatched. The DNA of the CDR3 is TGCGCCAGCAGCTTGATAGAAGCGGGAGGTCATGAGCAGTTCTTC. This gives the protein CASSLIEAGGHEQFF. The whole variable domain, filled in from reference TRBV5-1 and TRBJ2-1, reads KAGVTQTPRYLIKTRGQQVTLSCSPISGHRSVSWYQQTPGQGLQFLFEYFSETQRNKGNFPGRFSGRQFSNSRSEMNVSTLELGDSALYLCASSLIEAGGHEQFFGPGTRLTVL.